One sample yielded the 2 T cell receptor beta chains listed below, sequenced in a study of T cell repertoires in cytomegalovirus infection. TCRdb re-called the reads through MiXCR, storing one row per CDR3 protein. The sample shows 250,000 to 300,000 distinct CDR3 sequences, around 15% of them seen only once. Sample: PBMCs. These receptors were obtained from a human donor in good health (CMV status not recorded). Some clones in this sample may be carry-over from other donors' samples.

This clonotype was recorded a few times. V usage is TRBV7-3 and J usage is TRBJ2-3; D is possibly TRBD1 (6 bases). CDR1 is SGHTA and CDR2 is FQGTGA in the germline V gene. V lost 5 bases to trimming and J lost 0 bases, with 15 bases between them. This CDR3 region has 16 residues. For the CDR3, the DNA is TGTGCCAGCAGCAGGGGGACGAGATCTAGCACAGATACGCAGTATTTT. Translation: CASSRGTRSSTDTQYF.

This clonotype was seen repeatedly, ten times or more. The gene calls are TRBV5-1 and TRBJ2-1; no clear D gene. The germline CDR1 and CDR2 sequences are SGHRS and YFSETQ. Trimming pared 1 base from V and 7 bases from J, leaving 6 bases between. The CDR3 covers 12 residues. CDR3 protein: CASSLNGNEQFF. The CDR3 DNA follows: TGCGCCAGCAGCTTGAATGGGAATGAGCAGTTCTTC.